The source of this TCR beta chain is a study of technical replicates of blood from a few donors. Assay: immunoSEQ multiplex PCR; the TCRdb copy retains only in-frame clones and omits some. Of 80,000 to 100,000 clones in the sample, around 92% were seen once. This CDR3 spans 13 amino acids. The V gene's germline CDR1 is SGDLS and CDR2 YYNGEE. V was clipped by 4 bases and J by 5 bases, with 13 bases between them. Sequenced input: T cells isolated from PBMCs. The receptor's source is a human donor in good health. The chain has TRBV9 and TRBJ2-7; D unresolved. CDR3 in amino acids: CASSPQVRNEQYF. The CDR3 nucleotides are TGTGCCAGCAGCCCTCAGGTTCGGAACGAGCAGTACTTC.